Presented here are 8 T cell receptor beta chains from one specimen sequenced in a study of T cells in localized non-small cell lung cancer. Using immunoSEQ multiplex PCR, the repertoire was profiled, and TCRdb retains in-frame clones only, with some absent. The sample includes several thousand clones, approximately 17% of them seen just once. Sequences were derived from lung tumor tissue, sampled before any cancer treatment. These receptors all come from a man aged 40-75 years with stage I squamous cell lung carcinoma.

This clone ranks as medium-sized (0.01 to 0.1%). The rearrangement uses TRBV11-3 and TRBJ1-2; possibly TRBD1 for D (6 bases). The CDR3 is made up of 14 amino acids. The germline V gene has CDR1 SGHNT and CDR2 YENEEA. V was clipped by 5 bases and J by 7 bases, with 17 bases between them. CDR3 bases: TGTGCCAGCAGCCGCCAACAGGGAAATACTGGCTACACCTTC. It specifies CASSRQQGNTGYTF.

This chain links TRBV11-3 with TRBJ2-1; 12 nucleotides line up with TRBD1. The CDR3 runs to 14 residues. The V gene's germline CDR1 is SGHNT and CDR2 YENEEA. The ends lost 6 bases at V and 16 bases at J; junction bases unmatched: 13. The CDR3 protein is CASSPGTGGWRPFF. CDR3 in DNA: TGTGCCAGCAGTCCCGGGACAGGGGGCTGGAGGCCATTCTTC.

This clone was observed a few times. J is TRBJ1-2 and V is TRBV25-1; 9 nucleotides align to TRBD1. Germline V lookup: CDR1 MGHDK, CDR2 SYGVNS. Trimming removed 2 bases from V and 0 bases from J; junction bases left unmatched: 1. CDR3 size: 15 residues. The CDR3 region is CASSEGTGPNYGYTF. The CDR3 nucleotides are TGTGCCAGCAGTGAAGGGACAGGGCCTAACTATGGCTACACCTTC.

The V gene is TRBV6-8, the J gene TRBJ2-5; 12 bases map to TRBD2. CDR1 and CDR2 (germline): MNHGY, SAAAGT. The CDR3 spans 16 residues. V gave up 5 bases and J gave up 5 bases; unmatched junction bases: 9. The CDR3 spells CASSKLLAGGTETQYF. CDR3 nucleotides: TGTGCCAGCAGTAAACTACTAGCGGGGGGTACGGAGACCCAGTACTTC.

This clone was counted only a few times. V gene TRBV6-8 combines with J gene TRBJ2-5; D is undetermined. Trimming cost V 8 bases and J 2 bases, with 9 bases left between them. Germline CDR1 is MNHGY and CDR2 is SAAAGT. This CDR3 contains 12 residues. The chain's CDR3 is CASSSWQETQYF. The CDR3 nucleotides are TGTGCCAGCTCCAGCTGGCAAGAGACCCAGTACTTC.

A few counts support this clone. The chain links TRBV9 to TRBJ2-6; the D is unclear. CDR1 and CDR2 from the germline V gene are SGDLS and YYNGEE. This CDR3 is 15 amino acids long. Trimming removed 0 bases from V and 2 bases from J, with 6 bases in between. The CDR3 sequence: CASSVGTAGANVLTF. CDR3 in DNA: TGTGCCAGCAGCGTAGGAACAGCTGGGGCCAACGTCCTGACTTTC. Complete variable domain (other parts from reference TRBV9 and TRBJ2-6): DSGVTQTPKHLITATGQRVTLRCSPRSGDLSVYWYQQSLDQGLQFLIQYYNGEERAKGNILERFSAQQFPDLHSELNLSSLELGDSALYFCASSVGTAGANVLTFGAGSRLTVL.

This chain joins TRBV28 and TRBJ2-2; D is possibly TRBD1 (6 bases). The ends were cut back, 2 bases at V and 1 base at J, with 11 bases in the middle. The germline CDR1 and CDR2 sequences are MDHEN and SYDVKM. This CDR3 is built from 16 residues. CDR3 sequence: CASSLSGRGNTGELFF. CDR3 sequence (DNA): TGTGCCAGCAGTTTAAGTGGCAGGGGGAACACCGGGGAGCTGTTTTTT. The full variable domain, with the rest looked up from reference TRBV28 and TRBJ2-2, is DVKVTQSSRYLVKRTGEKVFLECVQDMDHENMFWYRQDPGLGLRLIYFSYDVKMKEKGDIPEGYSVSREKKERFSLILESASTNQTSMYLCASSLSGRGNTGELFFGEGSRLTVL.

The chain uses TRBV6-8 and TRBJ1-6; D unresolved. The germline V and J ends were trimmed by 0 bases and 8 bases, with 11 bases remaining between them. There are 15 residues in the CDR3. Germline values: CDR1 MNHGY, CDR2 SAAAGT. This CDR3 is CASSYSSKGDSPLHF. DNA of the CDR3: TGTGCCAGCAGTTACTCATCAAAAGGAGATTCACCCCTCCACTTT.